This T cell receptor (beta chain) was recorded in a study of regulatory T cells in long-lasting Graves disease. Trimming removed 5 bases from V and 8 bases from J; junction bases left unmatched: 9. CDR1 is DFQATT, CDR2 SNEGSKA, per germline (reference sequence). The CDR3 extends over 15 amino acids. The time point: newly diagnosed GD, antithyroid drugs for less than 3 months. The authors made the TCR library using RNA they extracted from PBMCs. Arm-PCR with iRepertoire HTBI primers amplified the CDR3 regions for these TCR beta libraries. TCRdb passed the multiplex PCR reads through MiXCR, listing each CDR3 protein once. The data hold approximately 560,000 distinct CDR3 sequences, with about 16% observed a single time. Broader study findings: Patients with persistent disease shared 2,500 or so public clonotypes, outpacing the roughly 950 shared by new patients. Owing to a sample size that was small, accuracy may have been reduced.

This clonotype turned up a few times. Antigen specificity is unknown. This sample was also put to use in a study of T cells in Graves' hyperthyroidism and ophthalmopathy. That study adds: Blood shared most expanded thyroid clonotypes above 0.001.

The TCR was taken from a man aged 18 to 30 with Graves disease. This chain connects TRBV20-1 to TRBJ2-3, with TRBD2 matching over 14 bases. The material was peripheral blood mononuclear cells (PBMCs), obtained at new diagnosis, from a patient treated with antithyroid drugs. Here the CDR3 DNA reads TGCAGTGCTCCTGGGACTAGCGGGAGCTTCGTTACGCAGTATTTT. Its translation is CSAPGTSGSFVTQYF.